Listed here is a single T cell receptor beta chain. In the original workflow: Estimation of nucleated cell counts was performed using reference gene primer amplification. Generated by immunoSEQ multiplex PCR, the TCRdb table keeps only in-frame clones and is missing some. The V and J calls and clone size come from that table; D and trimming were worked out from the DNA. The sample holds about 200,000 clones, roughly four fifths seen once. J was trimmed by 0 bases and V by 7 bases; bases with no gene match: 3. The CDR3 has 14 residues. Looked up from germline, CDR1 is LNHDA and CDR2 is SQIVND (reference sequence). The data belong to a study of blood T cell repertoires in COVID-19. Background on the study: COVID-19 samples from acute and convalescent phases originated in the United States, Italy and Spain.

The study assigned cohorts using participant-reported clinical history. Input material: PBMCs or T cells enriched from blood (not recorded which). This sequence originates from a man aged 35 to 55 who had recovered from COVID-19. The chain couples TRBV19 to TRBJ1-3; 7 bases are a match to TRBD1. CDR3 DNA sequence: TGTGCCAGTATCGCAGGGGGCTCTGGAAACACCATATATTTT. Protein sequence: CASIAGGSGNTIYF.